This T cell receptor beta chain stems from a study of blood T cell repertoires in COVID-19. On the study more broadly: In each case, the material was cDNA or gDNA derived from T cells, B-cell-depleted T cells, or PBMCs.

Germline CDR1 reads SGHRS; CDR2 reads YFSETQ. V lost 0 bases to trimming and J lost 7 bases, with 11 bases between them. CDR3 length: 14 amino acids. In the authors' workflow: It was from reference gene primer amplification that nucleated cell counts were estimated. Method: immunoSEQ multiplex PCR; TCRdb's copy keeps in-frame clones and lacks some. V and J calls and clone size are copied from that table; D and trimming were computed from the DNA. Found here are almost 350,000 clones, about 92% of them singletons; the top ten hold 3% to 4.5%. This clone was detected once. V and J are TRBV5-1 and TRBJ2-1, with D perhaps matching TRBD1 (6 bases). The source of this sequence is a woman aged 55 to 70 with COVID-19, enrolled during active disease. The sequencing sample was made of peripheral blood. CDR3 region: CASSLEGVRNEQFF. CDR3 nucleotide sequence: TGCGCCAGCAGCTTGGAGGGGGTGAGAAATGAGCAGTTCTTC.